This TCR beta chain came from a study of blood T cell repertoires in COVID-19. Sequenced by immunoSEQ multiplex PCR; TCRdb stores in-frame clones only, minus some. The table has hundreds of thousands of clones, 85% seen once. Donors were grouped by their self-reported clinical history. Per the germline V gene, CDR1 is MDHEN and CDR2 is SYDVKM. CDR3 length: 11 amino acids. V dropped 8 bases and J dropped 4 bases, with 6 bases sitting between them. The receptor's source is a man between 35 and 55 years old who had recovered from COVID-19. This chain connects TRBV28 to TRBJ2-1, with D possibly being TRBD2 (6 bases). Source material: PBMCs or T cells enriched from blood (not recorded which). The CDR3 loop is CASGRYNEQFF. The DNA for the CDR3 is TGTGCCAGCGGGAGGTACAATGAGCAGTTCTTC. Drawing the rest from reference TRBV28 and TRBJ2-1, the complete variable domain is DVKVTQSSRYLVKRTGEKVFLECVQDMDHENMFWYRQDPGLGLRLIYFSYDVKMKEKGDIPEGYSVSREKKERFSLILESASTNQTSMYLCASGRYNEQFFGPGTRLTVL.